A single sample gave rise to the 25 T cell receptor beta chains below, sequenced in a study of T cell responses to AZD1222 COVID-19 vaccine. The data were produced by immunoSEQ multiplex PCR, yet TCRdb's version contains in-frame clones alone and is incomplete. The sample includes about 140,000 clones, more than 85% seen only once; the top ten take less than 1%. The source material was peripheral blood, sampled on day 0 of MenACWY control vaccination. The receptors stem from an adult in good health.

This clone was observed once. This rearrangement joins TRBV4-1 to TRBJ1-1; D is unclear. V was clipped by 3 bases and J by 0 bases, with 2 bases between them. Per the germline V gene, CDR1 is MGHRA and CDR2 is YSYEKL. This CDR3 has 12 residues. The CDR3 protein is CASSQVNTEAFF. The CDR3 DNA reads as TGCGCCAGCAGCCAGGTGAACACTGAAGCTTTCTTT.

The V and J genes are TRBV7-9 and TRBJ1-1; D ambiguous. Germline V lookup: CDR1 SEHNR, CDR2 FQNEAQ (reference sequence). This CDR3 is built from 13 residues. Trimming removed 5 bases from V and 4 bases from J, with 11 bases in between. The CDR3 region is CASSELKGTEAFF. DNA for the CDR3: TGTGCCAGCAGCGAGCTGAAGGGCACTGAAGCTTTCTTT.

The chain employs TRBV7-9 and TRBJ2-4; D not resolved. Trimming removed 5 bases at V and 1 base at J, with 12 bases between. Germline CDR1 and CDR2: SEHNR and FQNEAQ (reference sequence). This CDR3 comprises 15 residues. The CDR3, as DNA: TGTGCCAGCAGCGACGCATTGGATGCCAAAAACATTCAGTACTTC. Its protein product is CASSDALDAKNIQYF. Looking up the rest from reference TRBV7-9 and TRBJ2-4 gives the full variable domain: DTGVSQNPRHKITKRGQNVTFRCDPISEHNRLYWYRQTLGQGPEFLTYFQNEAQLEKSRLLSDRFSAERPKGSFSTLEIQRTEQGDSAMYLCASSDALDAKNIQYFGAGTRLSVL.

This chain uses TRBV21-1 with TRBJ2-1; TRBD2, the table's D call, was not compared with the DNA. TRBV21-1 is flagged as a pseudogene. CDR3 size: 16 residues. CDR3 nucleotides: TGTGCCAGCAATCGTAGGACTAGCGGGGGGGACAATGAGCAGTTCTTC. Protein product: CASNRRTSGGDNEQFF.

This clone has just one count. J is TRBJ1-1 and V is TRBV27, with D tentatively TRBD1 (6 bases). With 7 bases removed from V and 0 bases from J, the gap between germline ends came to 15 bases. Germline V CDR1 and CDR2: MNHEY, SMNVEV (reference sequence). The CDR3 runs 15 residues. In DNA form, the CDR3 reads TGTGCCAGCACCACGGGCGGGGGCATGAACACTGAAGCTTTCTTT. Amino acid sequence: CASTTGGGMNTEAFF.

The gene calls are TRBV5-1 and TRBJ1-1; TRBD1 matches 7 bases. The CDR3 loop spans 15 amino acids. V lost 4 bases, J lost 1 base, and 7 bases stayed unmatched. Germline CDR1 reads SGHRS; CDR2 reads YFSETQ. The CDR3 sequence is CASSPWTGTNTEAFF. The CDR3 DNA is TGCGCCAGCAGCCCGTGGACAGGTACGAACACTGAAGCTTTCTTT.

In its sample, this clone was seen once. The rearrangement links TRBV5-1 to TRBJ2-7; D is ambiguous. This CDR3 has 11 residues. Trimming removed 0 bases at V and 6 bases at J, with 4 bases between. Germline CDR1 reads SGHRS; CDR2 reads YFSETQ. The DNA for the CDR3 is TGCGCCAGCAGCTTGGGAGCCGAGCAGTACTTC. This encodes CASSLGAEQYF.

This sequence joins TRBV18 and TRBJ2-3, with 7 bases matching TRBD1. CDR1 is KGHSH, CDR2 LQKENI, per germline. CDR3 length equals 14 residues. The ends lost 5 bases at V and 2 bases at J; junction bases unmatched: 4. The CDR3: CASSTTGYTDTQYF. The CDR3 DNA reads TGTGCCAGCTCAACGACAGGGTACACAGATACGCAGTATTTT. The whole variable domain, filled in from reference TRBV18 and TRBJ2-3, reads NAGVMQNPRHLVRRRGQEARLRCSPMKGHSHVYWYRQLPEEGLKFMVYLQKENIIDESGMPKERFSAEFPKEGPSILRIQQVVRGDSAAYFCASSTTGYTDTQYFGPGTRLTVL.

The chain carries TRBV24-1 and TRBJ1-1; no clear D. Germline CDR1 reads KGHDR; CDR2 reads SFDVKD. The CDR3 runs to 16 residues. Trimming took 1 base from V and 1 from J, leaving 12 bases between them. The CDR3: CATSDLNERRNTEAFF. The CDR3 nucleotides are TGTGCCACCAGTGATTTAAATGAAAGGAGGAACACTGAAGCTTTCTTT.

The chain couples TRBV12-3 or TRBV12-4 to TRBJ1-2; D is ambiguous. Trimming stripped 9 bases from V and 2 bases from J, with 13 bases between. The CDR3 has 13 residues. As DNA, the CDR3 is TGTGCCAGTTCGAGACTAAAAAACTATGGCTACACCTTC. Its translation: CASSRLKNYGYTF.

This clone showed up just once. This rearrangement joins TRBV6-2 or TRBV6-3 to TRBJ2-1; 9 bases map to TRBD2. The CDR3 contains 15 residues. Germline CDR1 and CDR2: MNHEY and SVGEGT. Unmatched junction bases numbered 4, after V lost 5 bases and J lost 2 bases. CDR3 loop: CASSRLAGAYNEQFF. CDR3 bases: TGTGCCAGCAGTCGGTTAGCGGGAGCCTACAATGAGCAGTTCTTC.

The rearrangement joins TRBV5-4 to TRBJ1-1; 8 bases are shared with TRBD1. CDR1 is SGHNT and CDR2 is YYREEE in the germline V gene (reference sequence). Losses at the gene ends were 4 bases for V and 6 bases for J; bases not matched to a gene: 8. The CDR3 is 14 amino acids. The CDR3 region has the DNA TGTGCCAGCAGCGGACGGACAGGGTCCGCTGAAGCTTTCTTT. This codes for CASSGRTGSAEAFF.

The chain joins TRBV6-5 to TRBJ1-6; 8 positions match TRBD1. Trimming removed 1 base from V and 6 bases from J; junction bases left unmatched: 2. The CDR3 is made up of 15 amino acids. Per germline, CDR1 MNHEY and CDR2 SVGAGI. The CDR3 region has the DNA TGTGCCAGCAGTTACTTCAGGGGGCTTAATTCACCCCTCCACTTT. Protein product: CASSYFRGLNSPLHF.

The chain couples TRBV15 to TRBJ1-4; 9 bases match TRBD1. CDR1 LNHNV and CDR2 YYDKDF come from the germline V gene (reference sequence). This CDR3 region has 13 residues. With 4 bases clipped from V and 16 bases from J, the junction kept 10 bases outside the gene matches. CDR3 protein: CATSTPGTGSQFF. Written as DNA, the CDR3 is TGTGCCACCAGCACCCCCGGGACAGGGTCCCAGTTTTTT.

The rearrangement joins TRBV2 to TRBJ2-7, with a tentative D call TRBD1 (6 bases). The germline V and J ends were trimmed by 5 bases and 3 bases, with 11 bases remaining between them. The germline V gene has CDR1 SNHLY and CDR2 FYNNEI. The CDR3 sequence is 13 residues long. The chain's CDR3 is CASSSGAVYEQYF. DNA for the CDR3: TGTGCCAGCAGTTCAGGGGCCGTCTACGAGCAGTACTTC.

This chain joins TRBV7-8 and TRBJ2-5; TRBD1 is a possible D gene (6 bases). Germline loops: CDR1 SGHVS, CDR2 FQNEAQ. This CDR3 has 13 amino acids. V was cut by 3 bases and J by 5 bases, with 10 bases left in between. The CDR3 loop is CASSLPGAETQYF. CDR3 coding DNA: TGTGCCAGCAGCTTGCCAGGGGCGGAGACCCAGTACTTC.

The genes are TRBV27 and TRBJ1-2, with TRBD1 matching 8 bases. Germline V lookup: CDR1 MNHEY, CDR2 SMNVEV (reference sequence). J lost 6 bases, V lost 3 bases, and 6 bases had no gene match. The CDR3 is made up of 14 amino acids. This CDR3 reads CASSFLPGGDGYTF. CDR3 coding DNA: TGTGCCAGCAGTTTCCTCCCAGGGGGCGATGGCTACACCTTC.

The chain has TRBV27 and TRBJ1-6; 9 bases are a match to TRBD1. This CDR3 spans 15 amino acids. CDR1 is MNHEY and CDR2 is SMNVEV in the germline V gene (reference sequence). V lost 7 bases, J lost 5 bases, and 6 bases stayed unmatched. DNA for the CDR3: TGTGCCAGCACCAAAAGGGACAGGGATAATTCACCCCTCCACTTT. Its translation is CASTKRDRDNSPLHF.

This sequence joins TRBV19 and TRBJ1-6; 7 positions match TRBD1. Losses at the gene ends were 3 bases for V and 7 bases for J; bases not matched to a gene: 6. The CDR3 runs 15 residues. Germline V gene data show CDR1 as LNHDA and CDR2 as SQIVND (reference sequence). The CDR3 nucleotides read TGTGCCAGTAGTATTGACAGGGTACAAAATTCACCCCTCCACTTT. Residues: CASSIDRVQNSPLHF.

The chain has TRBV5-1 and TRBJ1-6, with D possibly being TRBD1 (6 bases). The CDR3 has 15 amino acids. Trimming stripped 0 bases from V and 4 bases from J, with 8 bases between. CDR1 is SGHRS and CDR2 is YFSETQ in the germline V gene. The CDR3 is CASSLGTDYNSPLHF. As DNA, the CDR3 is TGCGCCAGCAGCTTGGGGACAGATTATAATTCACCCCTCCACTTT. The complete variable domain, with remaining parts taken from reference TRBV5-1 and TRBJ1-6, reads KAGVTQTPRYLIKTRGQQVTLSCSPISGHRSVSWYQQTPGQGLQFLFEYFSETQRNKGNFPGRFSGRQFSNSRSEMNVSTLELGDSALYLCASSLGTDYNSPLHFGNGTRLTVT.

This clone was detected once. This rearrangement joins TRBV5-5 to TRBJ2-1; D possibly corresponds to TRBD2 (6 bases). Germline CDR1 and CDR2: SGHKS and YYEKEE (reference sequence). V lost 0 bases and J 2 bases, leaving 12 bases between the germline ends. The CDR3 totals 16 residues. This chain's CDR3 is CASSLEGGVPYNEQFF. For the CDR3, the DNA is TGTGCCAGCAGCTTGGAAGGCGGGGTCCCCTACAATGAGCAGTTCTTC.

The rearrangement joins TRBV19 to TRBJ1-4, with 8 nucleotides matching TRBD1. V shed 4 bases, J shed 8 bases, and the junction held 6 bases outside the gene matches. Per the germline V gene, CDR1 is LNHDA and CDR2 is SQIVND (reference sequence). This CDR3 has 14 amino acids. The CDR3 sequence: CASSKTGEGEKLFF. The CDR3 DNA follows: TGTGCCAGTAGTAAGACAGGGGAGGGGGAAAAACTGTTTTTT.

The V and J genes are TRBV7-9 and TRBJ2-1; no reliable D call. Germline V lookup: CDR1 SEHNR, CDR2 FQNEAQ (reference sequence). V lost 5 bases to trimming and J lost 4 bases, with 18 bases between them. This CDR3 contains 16 residues. The CDR3 DNA sequence: TGTGCCAGCAGCGCTCAAGGGAAGGGAAGATACAATGAGCAGTTCTTC. Amino acids: CASSAQGKGRYNEQFF. Combining the CDR3 with reference TRBV7-9 and TRBJ2-1 gives the whole variable domain DTGVSQNPRHKITKRGQNVTFRCDPISEHNRLYWYRQTLGQGPEFLTYFQNEAQLEKSRLLSDRFSAERPKGSFSTLEIQRTEQGDSAMYLCASSAQGKGRYNEQFFGPGTRLTVL.

The V call is TRBV5-1, the J call TRBJ1-1; D call uncertain. The germline V and J ends were trimmed by 0 bases and 1 base, with 7 bases remaining between them. From germline, CDR1 is SGHRS and CDR2 YFSETQ. CDR3 length equals 14 residues. This CDR3 reads CASSLDGWNTEAFF. In DNA, the CDR3 is TGCGCCAGCAGCTTGGACGGATGGAACACTGAAGCTTTCTTT.

The genes are TRBV28 and TRBJ1-5; 11 nucleotides agree with TRBD1. Trimming cost V 8 bases and J 6 bases; bases outside gene matches: 6. Germline lookup yields CDR1 MDHEN and CDR2 SYDVKM. This CDR3 region has 14 residues. In nucleotides, the CDR3 is TGTGCCAGCGGCGGGACAGGGGGAATTCAGCCCCAGCATTTT. It codes for CASGGTGGIQPQHF.